The 27 T cell receptor beta chains below all came from one sample that was sequenced in a study of blood T cell repertoires in COVID-19 (dated by TCRdb to the early 2020s). Libraries were prepared through the immunoSEQ multiplex PCR assay. What TCRdb holds here is the immuneACCESS table cut down to in-frame rearrangements. Part of the clones is not present; checked against another copy, under half of the missing clones reflect an unresolved V gene, and the others are unexplained. The sample profile shows 150,000 to 200,000 clones; about 79% of them were found once. Roughly 28% of the sample lies in the top ten. Sequencing used peripheral blood. These receptors originate from a woman in her 70s with acute or convalescent COVID-19.

This clone appeared once. The chain carries TRBV10-3 and TRBJ2-1; TRBD1 aligns across 9 bases. V shed 10 bases, J shed 6 bases, and the junction held 16 bases outside the gene matches. The CDR3 has 16 amino acids. Germline CDR1 ENHRY, CDR2 SYGVKD. The CDR3 loop is CATATGTGSGINEQFF. CDR3 coding DNA: TGTGCCACGGCCACAGGGACAGGGTCTGGGATCAATGAGCAGTTCTTC.

The chain uses TRBV7-3 and TRBJ2-3; D not resolved. V gave up 2 bases and J gave up 8 bases, with 14 bases separating them. Germline CDR1 reads SGHTA; CDR2 reads FQGTGA. The CDR3 spans 14 residues. The CDR3, as DNA: TGTGCCAGCAGCTTACGAGCGCCTCCCGCTACGCAGTATTTT. Protein sequence: CASSLRAPPATQYF.

The V gene is TRBV5-4, the J gene TRBJ1-1, with D perhaps matching TRBD1 (5 bases). With 4 bases removed from V and 2 bases from J, the gap between germline ends came to 15 bases. This CDR3 has 15 amino acids. Germline lookup yields CDR1 SGHNT and CDR2 YYREEE (reference sequence). The CDR3 loop is CASSTNAGVNTEAFF. DNA of the CDR3: TGTGCCAGCAGCACCAACGCGGGGGTTAACACTGAAGCTTTCTTT.

This clone was picked up one time. The chain couples TRBV5-1 to TRBJ2-1; 13 bases line up with TRBD2. Looked up from germline, CDR1 is SGHRS and CDR2 is YFSETQ. The CDR3 extends over 18 amino acids. The V gene end was trimmed by 4 bases and the J gene end by 8 bases; junction bases not matched to a gene: 15. The CDR3 DNA is TGCGCCAGCAGCCCCGGGACTAGCGGGGAGGTGTTGAGGGATGAGCAGTTCTTC. Its protein is CASSPGTSGEVLRDEQFF.

V usage is TRBV4-2 and J usage is TRBJ2-3; TRBD1 agrees at 8 bases. CDR1 and CDR2 (germline): LGHNA, YNFKEQ. CDR3 size: 14 residues. J lost 3 bases, V lost 4 bases, and 3 bases had no gene match. CDR3 sequence (DNA): TGTGCCAGCAGCCGCCGGACAGGGACAGATACGCAGTATTTT. Translated, it gives CASSRRTGTDTQYF.

This clone appeared once. The rearrangement links TRBV27 to TRBJ2-7; D perhaps matches TRBD1 (5 bases). The CDR3 runs to 15 residues. Between the trimmed V and J ends, which lost 4 bases and 2 bases, there was a span of 15 bases. From germline, CDR1 is MNHEY and CDR2 SMNVEV (reference sequence). CDR3 sequence reads: CASSSHTDRTYEQYF. CDR3 DNA sequence: TGTGCCAGCAGTTCACACACCGACAGAACCTACGAGCAGTACTTC.

J is TRBJ2-3 and V is TRBV5-1; the match to TRBD1 covers 9 bases. Germline CDR1 SGHRS, CDR2 YFSETQ. V gave up 2 bases and J gave up 5 bases; unmatched junction bases: 3. This CDR3 has 14 residues. The CDR3 here is CASSLGTGRDTQYF. The CDR3 coding sequence is TGCGCCAGCAGCTTAGGGACAGGGAGAGATACGCAGTATTTT.

This clone was seen only once. V gene TRBV5-1 combines with J gene TRBJ1-4, with D possibly matching TRBD1 (5 bases). Germline CDR1 and CDR2: SGHRS and YFSETQ. Trimming left V 2 bases short and J 8 bases short, with 16 bases between. The CDR3 spans 15 residues. CDR3 in DNA: TGCGCCAGCAGCTTCTCAGGGCTGAGCGGGGAAAAACTGTTTTTT. Translation: CASSFSGLSGEKLFF.

The table lists this clone with a count of one. J is TRBJ2-1 and V is TRBV19; D is unclear. The CDR3 consists of 12 residues. V lost 4 bases and J lost 7, with 8 bases in between. From germline, CDR1 is LNHDA and CDR2 SQIVND (reference sequence). CDR3 nucleotide sequence: TGTGCCAGTAGTACCCTACGGAATGAGCAGTTCTTC. This gives the protein CASSTLRNEQFF.

This chain joins TRBV23-1 and TRBJ2-7; TRBD2 matches 8 bases. TRBV23-1 is sorted into the ORF group, with uncertain function. Trimming took 9 bases from V and 3 from J; bases not matched to a gene: 4. This CDR3 is 12 amino acids long. In DNA, the CDR3 is TGCGCCAGGACAGCGGGAGTCTACGAGCAGTACTTC. Amino acids: CARTAGVYEQYF.

This chain connects TRBV15 to TRBJ1-2, with a weak D call TRBD1 (5 bases). The CDR3 is 14 amino acids. Trimming stripped 2 bases from V and 6 bases from J, with 13 bases between. Germline V lookup: CDR1 LNHNV, CDR2 YYDKDF (reference sequence). CDR3 in DNA: TGTGCCACCAGCAGAAGAGTATCGGGGGATGGCTACACCTTC. It specifies CATSRRVSGDGYTF.

This clone appeared a few times. CDR3 nucleotide sequence: TGTGCCAGCAGCGTCGGGACAGGTCACACCGGGGAGCTGTTTTTT. Protein: CASSVGTGHTGELFF. V gene TRBV9 combines with J gene TRBJ2-2, with 8 bases lining up with TRBD1. The J segment lost 3 bases and the V segment lost 2 bases, leaving 3 bases of the junction unmatched. Germline V gene sequence: CDR1 SGDLS, CDR2 YYNGEE. The CDR3 sequence is 15 residues long.

This chain connects TRBV11-3 to TRBJ2-1; 11 bases fit TRBD2. V shed 5 bases and J 9 bases; nucleotides not matched to a gene: 12. Germline values: CDR1 SGHNT, CDR2 YENEEA. This CDR3 has 16 amino acids. The CDR3 sequence is CASSRKPSGRIGEQFF. CDR3 in DNA: TGTGCCAGCAGCCGAAAACCTAGCGGGAGGATTGGTGAGCAGTTCTTC.

V is TRBV30 and J is TRBJ2-1; the D gene is possibly TRBD2 (6 bases). V shed 4 bases and J shed 0 bases, with 16 bases lying between them. Germline values: CDR1 GTSNPN, CDR2 SVGIG (reference sequence). This CDR3 has 16 amino acids. This chain's CDR3 is CAWKRSGLSSYNEQFF. The CDR3 DNA follows: TGTGCCTGGAAGAGATCGGGACTTAGCTCCTACAATGAGCAGTTCTTC.

This sequence joins TRBV6-5 and TRBJ1-1; perhaps TRBD1 as D (5 bases). Per the germline V gene, CDR1 is MNHEY and CDR2 is SVGAGI. Trimming removed 5 bases from V and 1 base from J, with 8 bases in between. The CDR3 contains 13 residues. The CDR3 region is CASSRGKNTEAFF. CDR3 DNA: TGTGCCAGCAGTAGGGGAAAGAACACTGAAGCTTTCTTT.

The chain recombines TRBV18 with TRBJ2-7, with 10 positions matching TRBD1. The germline gives CDR1 KGHSH, CDR2 LQKENI. V trimming: 3 bases; J trimming: 5 bases; junction bases outside the gene matches: 1. This CDR3 comprises 13 residues. This CDR3 is CASSPGTGDEQYF. The CDR3, as DNA: TGTGCCAGCTCACCCGGGACAGGGGACGAGCAGTACTTC. Complete variable domain (other parts from reference TRBV18 and TRBJ2-7): NAGVMQNPRHLVRRRGQEARLRCSPMKGHSHVYWYRQLPEEGLKFMVYLQKENIIDESGMPKERFSAEFPKEGPSILRIQQVVRGDSAAYFCASSPGTGDEQYFGPGTRLTVT.

The V and J genes are TRBV29-1 and TRBJ1-1; possibly TRBD1 for D (5 bases). The CDR3 contains 13 residues. CDR1 and CDR2 from the germline V gene are SQVTM and ANQGSEA. V was trimmed by 3 bases and J by 1 base, leaving 9 bases between them. The DNA for the CDR3 is TGCAGCGTTGATAGACAGCCGAACACTGAAGCTTTCTTT. This sequence encodes CSVDRQPNTEAFF.

This clone was seen a single time. The chain joins TRBV6-5 to TRBJ1-3; the match to TRBD1 covers 11 bases. The germline gives CDR1 MNHEY, CDR2 SVGAGI. This CDR3 has 16 residues. Losses at the gene ends were 4 bases for V and 4 bases for J; bases not matched to a gene: 6. The CDR3 nucleotides are TGTGCCAGCAGTTTCAACCGGGACAGGGGGGGAAACACCATATATTTT. Translated: CASSFNRDRGGNTIYF.

This clone was recorded a few times. J is TRBJ2-1 and V is TRBV18; 9 bases map to TRBD2. Trimming at V came to 3 bases and at J to 4 bases, leaving 7 bases not matched to a gene. This CDR3 has 16 residues. Germline CDR1 and CDR2: KGHSH and LQKENI. The CDR3 DNA follows: TGTGCCAGCTCACCCGACCCTAGCGGGGCTTACAATGAGCAGTTCTTC. Translated: CASSPDPSGAYNEQFF.

The chain combines TRBV5-1 with TRBJ1-4; no definite D call. This CDR3 comprises 16 residues. Germline V gene data show CDR1 as SGHRS and CDR2 as YFSETQ. V shed 5 bases and J shed 5 bases, with 19 bases lying between them. The CDR3 loop reads CASSFFPGGENEKLFF. The CDR3 region has the DNA TGCGCCAGCAGTTTTTTCCCGGGAGGCGAGAATGAAAAACTGTTTTTT. Full variable domain (rest looked up from reference TRBV5-1 and TRBJ1-4): KAGVTQTPRYLIKTRGQQVTLSCSPISGHRSVSWYQQTPGQGLQFLFEYFSETQRNKGNFPGRFSGRQFSNSRSEMNVSTLELGDSALYLCASSFFPGGENEKLFFGSGTQLSVL.

This clone was recorded once. The rearrangement joins TRBV5-1 to TRBJ2-7, with 7 nucleotides matching TRBD1. This CDR3 contains 15 residues. Germline V gene data show CDR1 as SGHRS and CDR2 as YFSETQ. Germline trimming cut 3 bases from V and 0 bases from J; bases unmatched to any gene: 6. Written as DNA, the CDR3 is TGCGCCAGCAGCTCGAGGGGGACAGCCTCCTACGAGCAGTACTTC. The encoded protein is CASSSRGTASYEQYF.

The chain carries TRBV7-3 and TRBJ2-5; TRBD2 agrees at 7 bases. The CDR3 length is 16 residues. V shed 3 bases and J 5 bases; nucleotides not matched to a gene: 12. Germline V lookup: CDR1 SGHTA, CDR2 FQGTGA. The CDR3 is CASSFGSMASGETQYF. CDR3 sequence (DNA): TGTGCCAGCAGCTTTGGATCGATGGCTAGCGGTGAGACCCAGTACTTC.

The chain carries TRBV7-2 and TRBJ2-7; 10 bases match TRBD1. From germline, CDR1 is SGHTA and CDR2 FQGNSA. Trimming took 9 bases from V and 3 from J; bases not matched to a gene: 11. CDR3 length: 15 residues. CDR3 sequence reads: CASRRGTGALYEQYF. The CDR3 coding sequence is TGTGCCAGTCGAAGGGGGACAGGGGCTCTCTACGAGCAGTACTTC.

V gene TRBV7-2 combines with J gene TRBJ2-7; the D gene is possibly TRBD1 (5 bases). V lost 4 bases, J lost 2 bases, and 15 bases lay in between. Germline V gene data show CDR1 as SGHTA and CDR2 as FQGNSA. The CDR3 has 15 residues. The CDR3 loop is CASSSPPQGAYEQYF. CDR3 DNA: TGTGCCAGCAGCTCCCCCCCCCAAGGGGCCTACGAGCAGTACTTC. Full variable domain (remainder filled in from reference TRBV7-2 and TRBJ2-7): GAGVSQSPSNKVTEKGKDVELRCDPISGHTALYWYRQSLGQGLEFLIYFQGNSAPDKSGLPSDRFSAERTGGSVSTLTIQRTQQEDSAVYLCASSSPPQGAYEQYFGPGTRLTVT.

V gene TRBV2 combines with J gene TRBJ1-2, with D unresolved. CDR1 SNHLY and CDR2 FYNNEI come from the germline V gene. Trimming shortened V by 3 bases and J by 2 bases, and 7 bases separated the two germline ends. The CDR3 runs to 13 residues. The CDR3 DNA reads TGTGCCAGCAGTGACAGCGGGAACTATGGCTACACCTTC. As protein: CASSDSGNYGYTF.

As regards this clone: The sample holds other DNA sequences that translate to the same CDR3. The gene calls are TRBV20-1 and TRBJ2-7; D is uncertain. There are 11 residues in the CDR3. V was clipped by 2 bases and J by 3 bases, with 5 bases between them. Germline assignment: CDR1 DFQATT and CDR2 SNEGSKA (reference sequence). Here the CDR3 reads CSARSGYEQYF. CDR3 nucleotide sequence: TGCAGTGCTAGATCCGGCTACGAGCAGTACTTC.

The CDR3 loop reads CASSQGLGSPLHF. Written as DNA, the CDR3 is TGTGCCAGCTCACAGGGGTTGGGGTCACCCCTCCACTTT. The chain employs TRBV18 and TRBJ1-6; a weak D match, TRBD1 (5 bases). CDR1 KGHSH and CDR2 LQKENI come from the germline V gene. Trimming removed 4 bases from V and 10 bases from J, with 11 bases in between. CDR3 length: 13 residues. The full variable domain, completed using reference TRBV18 and TRBJ1-6, is NAGVMQNPRHLVRRRGQEARLRCSPMKGHSHVYWYRQLPEEGLKFMVYLQKENIIDESGMPKERFSAEFPKEGPSILRIQQVVRGDSAAYFCASSQGLGSPLHFGNGTRLTVT.